One sample yielded the 14 T cell receptor beta chains listed below, sequenced in a study of regulatory T cells in long-lasting Graves disease. CDR3-region Arm-PCR and iRepertoire HTBI primers produced the TCR beta libraries. TCRdb passed the multiplex PCR reads through MiXCR, listing each CDR3 protein once. The sample has over 200,000 distinct CDR3 sequences, roughly 18% seen once. This sample's time point: newly diagnosed GD, antithyroid drugs for less than 3 months. The TCR library used RNA extracted from PBMCs. The source was peripheral blood mononuclear cells (PBMCs), collected at new diagnosis, from a patient treated with antithyroid drugs. The source is a female donor with Graves disease.

On this clonotype: Being one base from a much bigger clone, this may be a read error. The chain recombines TRBV25-1 with TRBJ1-6; D is uncertain. Germline V gene data show CDR1 as MGHDK and CDR2 as SYGVNS. CDR3 length: 14 amino acids. Trimming removed 8 bases at V and 8 bases at J, with 16 bases between. CDR3 protein: CASSLGSKDSPLHF. CDR3 DNA sequence: TGTGCCAGCTCCCTGGGCAGCAAGGATTCACCCCTCCACTTT.

This clonotype was seen many times. The CDR3 coding sequence is TGTGCCAGCAGCTTAGATGTTGTAAATCAGCCCCAGCATTTT. This translates into CASSLDVVNQPQHF. The J gene is TRBJ1-5, the V gene TRBV7-2; D ambiguous. Trimming cost V 1 base and J 4 bases, with 8 bases left between them. The CDR3 contains 14 residues. Germline CDR1 is SGHTA and CDR2 is FQGNSA.

This clonotype was seen only a few times. This may be a read error: a much more frequent sequence differs by one nucleotide. J is TRBJ1-4 and V is TRBV4-1; perhaps TRBD1 as D (6 bases). The V end lost 0 bases, the J end lost 7 bases, and 15 bases lay between the germline ends. CDR3 length: 16 amino acids. Looked up from germline, CDR1 is MGHRA and CDR2 is YSYEKL. The CDR3 protein is CASSQDPSGAVEKLFF. DNA for the CDR3: TGCGCCAGCAGCCAAGATCCCTCAGGGGCAGTTGAAAAACTGTTTTTT.

Ten or more counts support this clonotype. The rearrangement links TRBV11-3 to TRBJ2-3, with D unresolved. The V gene's germline CDR1 is SGHNT and CDR2 YENEEA. Trimming pared 7 bases from V and 6 bases from J, leaving 8 bases between. The CDR3 has 11 amino acids. CDR3 in amino acids: CASTLLDTQYF. Written as DNA, the CDR3 is TGTGCCAGCACCTTGTTGGATACGCAGTATTTT.

This clonotype was seen at least ten times. The rearrangement joins TRBV20-1 to TRBJ1-1, with TRBD1 identical over 8 bases. The CDR3 contains 13 residues. Looked up from germline, CDR1 is DFQATT and CDR2 is SNEGSKA (reference sequence). V lost 0 bases and J lost 8; bases outside the gene matches: 5. The CDR3 DNA is TGCAGTGCTAGAGATCCCTGGGACAGGGAAGCTTTCTTT. Its protein product is CSARDPWDREAFF.

This chain connects TRBV7-3 to TRBJ2-1, with 10 bases matching TRBD2. This CDR3 is built from 14 residues. J was trimmed by 9 bases and V by 6 bases; bases with no gene match: 8. The germline gives CDR1 SGHTA, CDR2 FQGTGA. The CDR3 reads CASSSGTSAGEQFF. The CDR3 DNA is TGTGCCAGCAGTTCCGGGACTAGCGCGGGTGAGCAGTTCTTC. The complete variable domain, with remaining parts taken from reference TRBV7-3 and TRBJ2-1, reads GAGVSQTPSNKVTEKGKYVELRCDPISGHTALYWYRQSLGQGPEFLIYFQGTGAADDSGLPNDRFFAVRPEGSVSTLKIQRTERGDSAVYLCASSSGTSAGEQFFGPGTRLTVL.

This clonotype was recorded only once. The V and J genes are TRBV29-1 and TRBJ2-5; 10 bases match TRBD1. Trimming cost V 8 bases and J 2 bases; bases outside gene matches: 8. Germline V gene lookup returns CDR1 SQVTM and CDR2 ANQGSEA. The CDR3 sequence is 14 residues long. CDR3 in amino acids: CSSPTGGQQETQYF. CDR3 sequence (DNA): TGCAGCTCACCGACAGGGGGCCAGCAAGAGACCCAGTACTTC.

This clonotype appeared many times. V and J are TRBV6-1 and TRBJ2-2, with 10 bases that match TRBD2. Per germline, CDR1 MNHNS and CDR2 SASEGT. J gave up 5 bases and V 6 bases, and 6 bases lay outside the gene matches. This CDR3 is built from 15 residues. The CDR3 DNA reads as TGTGCCAGCAGGAACCTAGCGGGAGATACCGGGGAGCTGTTTTTT. Translation: CASRNLAGDTGELFF.

The CDR3 sequence is CASSQVGLNYGYTF. For the CDR3, the DNA is TGTGCCAGCAGCCAAGTTGGACTGAACTATGGCTACACCTTC. The rearrangement uses TRBV9 and TRBJ1-2; unclear D gene. V shed 4 bases and J shed 2 bases, with 12 bases lying between them. The length of the CDR3 is 14 residues. Germline CDR1 reads SGDLS; CDR2 reads YYNGEE.

This clonotype was seen ten or more times. This chain joins TRBV6-1 and TRBJ2-7, with 7 bases lining up with TRBD2. The CDR3 runs 13 residues. V trimming: 8 bases; J trimming: 5 bases; junction bases outside the gene matches: 9. Germline CDR1 reads MNHNS; CDR2 reads SASEGT. The CDR3 here is CASLDSGRHEQYF. DNA of the CDR3: TGTGCCAGCCTTGACTCCGGGAGGCACGAGCAGTACTTC.

The table lists this clonotype with a few counts. The chain links TRBV27 to TRBJ1-5, with D perhaps matching TRBD1 (5 bases). V shed 6 bases and J shed 3 bases, with 9 bases lying between them. This CDR3 has 13 amino acids. Germline CDR1 is MNHEY and CDR2 is SMNVEV (reference sequence). The CDR3 protein is CASRGPFNQPQHF. The CDR3 region has the DNA TGTGCCAGCAGGGGACCGTTCAATCAGCCCCAGCATTTT.

In its sample, this clonotype was seen many times. The CDR3 here is CASSQLLEETQYF. The DNA for the CDR3 is TGTGCCAGCAGCCAACTGCTGGAAGAGACCCAGTACTTC. The chain is built from TRBV3-1 and TRBJ2-5; D not resolved. Trimming removed 2 bases at V and 3 bases at J, with 7 bases between. The CDR3 extends over 13 amino acids. Germline assignment: CDR1 LGHDT and CDR2 YNNKEL (reference sequence).

Ten or more counts support this clonotype. The rearrangement joins TRBV12-3 or TRBV12-4 to TRBJ1-2; weak D call: TRBD1 (6 bases). V was cut by 6 bases and J by 4 bases, with 18 bases left in between. This CDR3 spans 15 amino acids. The CDR3 protein is CASSASGQILYGYTF. The CDR3 DNA is TGTGCCAGCAGCGCCTCCGGACAGATCCTCTATGGCTACACCTTC.

This clonotype was counted at least ten times. This chain uses TRBV6-2 or TRBV6-3 with TRBJ2-1; 9 bases align to TRBD2. Trimming at V came to 5 bases and at J to 4 bases, leaving 9 bases not matched to a gene. CDR1 is MNHEY, CDR2 SVGEGT, per germline. There are 16 residues in the CDR3. CDR3 nucleotides: TGTGCCAGCAGTATCCACCTAGCGGGAATTTACAATGAGCAGTTCTTC. Encoded protein: CASSIHLAGIYNEQFF.